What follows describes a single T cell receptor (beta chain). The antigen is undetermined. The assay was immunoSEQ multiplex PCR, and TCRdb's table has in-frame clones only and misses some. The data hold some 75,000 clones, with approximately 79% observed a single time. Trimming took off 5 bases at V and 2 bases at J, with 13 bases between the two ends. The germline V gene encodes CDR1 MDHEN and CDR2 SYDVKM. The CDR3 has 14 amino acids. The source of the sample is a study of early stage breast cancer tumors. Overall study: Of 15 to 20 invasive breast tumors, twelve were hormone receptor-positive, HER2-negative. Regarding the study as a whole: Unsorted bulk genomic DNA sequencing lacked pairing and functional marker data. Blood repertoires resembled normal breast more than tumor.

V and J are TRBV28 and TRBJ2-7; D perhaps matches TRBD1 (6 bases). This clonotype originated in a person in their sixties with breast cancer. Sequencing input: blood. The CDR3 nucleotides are TGTGCCAGCAGTACCGGACGGACAGCCTACGAGCAGTACTTC. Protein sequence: CASSTGRTAYEQYF.